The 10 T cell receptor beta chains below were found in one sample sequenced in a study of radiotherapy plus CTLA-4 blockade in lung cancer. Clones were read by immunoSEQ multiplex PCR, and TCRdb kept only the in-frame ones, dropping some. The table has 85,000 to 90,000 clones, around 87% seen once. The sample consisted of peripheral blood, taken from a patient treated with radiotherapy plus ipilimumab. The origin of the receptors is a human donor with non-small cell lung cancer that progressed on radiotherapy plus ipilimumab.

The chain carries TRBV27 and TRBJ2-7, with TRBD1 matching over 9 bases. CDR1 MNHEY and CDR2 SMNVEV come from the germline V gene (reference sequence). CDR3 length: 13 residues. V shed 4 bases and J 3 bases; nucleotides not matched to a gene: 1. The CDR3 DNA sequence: TGTGCCAGCAGTTACAGGGGGCGCTACGAGCAGTACTTC. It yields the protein CASSYRGRYEQYF.

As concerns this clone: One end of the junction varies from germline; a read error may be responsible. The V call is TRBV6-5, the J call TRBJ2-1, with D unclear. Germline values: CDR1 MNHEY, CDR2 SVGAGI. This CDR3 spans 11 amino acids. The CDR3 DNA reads TGTGCCAGCACAGGATACAATGGGCAGTTCTTC. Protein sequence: CASTGYNGQFF.

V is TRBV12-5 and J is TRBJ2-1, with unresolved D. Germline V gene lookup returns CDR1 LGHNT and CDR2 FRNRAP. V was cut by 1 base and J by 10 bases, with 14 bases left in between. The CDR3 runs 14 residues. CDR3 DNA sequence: TGTGCTAGTGGTTTGGCCGCCCTGATCCCCGAGCAGTTCTTC. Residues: CASGLAALIPEQFF.

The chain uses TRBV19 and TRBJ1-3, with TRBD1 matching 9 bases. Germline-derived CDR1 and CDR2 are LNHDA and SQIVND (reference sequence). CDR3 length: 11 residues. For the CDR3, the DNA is TGTGGAACAGGGGGCGGAAACACCATATATTTT. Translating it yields CGTGGGNTIYF.

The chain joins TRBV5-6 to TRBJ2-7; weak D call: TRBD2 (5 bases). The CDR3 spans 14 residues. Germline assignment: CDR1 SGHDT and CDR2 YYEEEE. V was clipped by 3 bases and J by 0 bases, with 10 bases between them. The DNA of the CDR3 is TGTGCCAGCAGCTACGGAGGCAGCTCCTACGAGCAGTACTTC. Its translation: CASSYGGSSYEQYF.

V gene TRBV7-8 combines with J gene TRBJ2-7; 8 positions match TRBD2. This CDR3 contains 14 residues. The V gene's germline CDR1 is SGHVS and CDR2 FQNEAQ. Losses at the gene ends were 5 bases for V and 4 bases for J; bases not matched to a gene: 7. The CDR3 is CASSSGTREYEQYF. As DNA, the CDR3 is TGTGCCAGCAGCAGCGGGACTAGAGAGTACGAGCAGTACTTC.

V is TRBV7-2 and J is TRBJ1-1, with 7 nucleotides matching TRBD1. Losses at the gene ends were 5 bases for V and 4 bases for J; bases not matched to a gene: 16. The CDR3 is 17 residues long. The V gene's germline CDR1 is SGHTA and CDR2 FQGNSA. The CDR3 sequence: CASSKGGDRRWGTEAFF. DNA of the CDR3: TGTGCCAGCAGCAAAGGGGGCGACAGGCGGTGGGGCACTGAAGCTTTCTTT.

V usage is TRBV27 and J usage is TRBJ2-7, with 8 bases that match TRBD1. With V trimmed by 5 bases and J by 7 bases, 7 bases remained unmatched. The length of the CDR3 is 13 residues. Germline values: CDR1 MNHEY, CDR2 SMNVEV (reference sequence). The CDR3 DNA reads TGTGCCAGCAGTACGGACAGGGTGGGTGAGCAGTACTTC. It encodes CASSTDRVGEQYF.

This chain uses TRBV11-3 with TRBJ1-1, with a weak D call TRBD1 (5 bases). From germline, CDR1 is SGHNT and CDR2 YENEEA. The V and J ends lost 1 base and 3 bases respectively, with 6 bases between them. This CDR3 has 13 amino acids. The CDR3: CASSLVRDTEAFF. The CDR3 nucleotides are TGTGCCAGCAGCTTAGTCAGGGACACTGAAGCTTTCTTT.

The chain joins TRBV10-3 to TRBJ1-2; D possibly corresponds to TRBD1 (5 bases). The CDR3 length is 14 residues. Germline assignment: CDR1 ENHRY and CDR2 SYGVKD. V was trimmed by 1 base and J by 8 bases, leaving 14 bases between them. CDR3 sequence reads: CAISEFVGEVGYTF. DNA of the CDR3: TGTGCCATCAGTGAGTTCGTGGGGGAAGTAGGCTACACCTTC.